Listed here is a single T cell receptor beta chain. This entry belongs to a study of cytomegalovirus exposure and HLA in healthy donors. The CDR3 totals 14 residues. Germline-derived CDR1 and CDR2 are GTSNPN and SVGIG (reference sequence). The V gene end was trimmed by 3 bases and the J gene end by 0 bases; junction bases not matched to a gene: 3. TCRdb's table, derived via immunoSEQ multiplex PCR, lists solely in-frame clones and lacks some. The sample lists some 190,000 clones; 86% were seen once. The clonotype originates from a woman between 18 and 30 years old in good health and CMV-seronegative. The rearrangement uses TRBV30 and TRBJ1-2; 8 bases line up with TRBD1. Specimen: PBMCs. CDR3 residues: CAWRMTGANYGYTF. In DNA form, the CDR3 reads TGTGCCTGGAGAATGACAGGGGCTAACTATGGCTACACCTTC.